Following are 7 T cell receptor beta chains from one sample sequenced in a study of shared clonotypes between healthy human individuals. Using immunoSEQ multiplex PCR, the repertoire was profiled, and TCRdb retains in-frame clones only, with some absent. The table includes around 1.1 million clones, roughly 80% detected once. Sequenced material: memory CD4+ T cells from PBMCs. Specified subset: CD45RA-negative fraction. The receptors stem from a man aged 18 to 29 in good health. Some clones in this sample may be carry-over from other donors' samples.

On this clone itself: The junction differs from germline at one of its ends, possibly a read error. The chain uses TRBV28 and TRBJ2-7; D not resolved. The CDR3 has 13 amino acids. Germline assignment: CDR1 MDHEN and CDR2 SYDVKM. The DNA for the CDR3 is TGTGCCGGCAGCCCCCCCGGCCTTTACGAGCAGTACTTC. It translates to CAGSPPGLYEQYF.

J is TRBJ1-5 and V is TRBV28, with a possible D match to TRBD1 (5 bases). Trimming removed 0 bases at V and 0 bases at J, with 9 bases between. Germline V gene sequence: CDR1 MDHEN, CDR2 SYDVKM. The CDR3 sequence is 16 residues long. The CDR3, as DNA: TGTGCCAGCAGTTTATGGGGGAGGGGTAGCAATCAGCCCCAGCATTTT. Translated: CASSLWGRGSNQPQHF.

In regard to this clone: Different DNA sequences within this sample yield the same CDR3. The chain's CDR3 is CASSLGGTNYGYTF. The CDR3 DNA sequence: TGTGCCAGCAGCTTAGGCGGGACAAACTATGGCTACACCTTC. The chain employs TRBV7-9 and TRBJ1-2; a weak D match, TRBD1 (6 bases). This CDR3 spans 14 amino acids. V was cut by 1 base and J by 2 bases, with 8 bases left in between. Germline CDR1 and CDR2: SEHNR and FQNEAQ (reference sequence).

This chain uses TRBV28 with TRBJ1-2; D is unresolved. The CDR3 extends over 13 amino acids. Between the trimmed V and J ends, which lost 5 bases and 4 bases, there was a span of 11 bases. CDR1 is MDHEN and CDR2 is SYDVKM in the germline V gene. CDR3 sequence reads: CASSQPRGYGYTF. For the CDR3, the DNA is TGTGCCAGCAGTCAGCCCCGGGGCTATGGCTACACCTTC.

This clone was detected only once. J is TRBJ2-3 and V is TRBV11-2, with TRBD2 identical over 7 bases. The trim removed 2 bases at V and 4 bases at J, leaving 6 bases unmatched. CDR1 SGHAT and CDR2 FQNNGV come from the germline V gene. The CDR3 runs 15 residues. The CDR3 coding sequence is TGTGCCAGCAGCTTACAGGCTAGCGGACCAGATACGCAGTATTTT. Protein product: CASSLQASGPDTQYF.

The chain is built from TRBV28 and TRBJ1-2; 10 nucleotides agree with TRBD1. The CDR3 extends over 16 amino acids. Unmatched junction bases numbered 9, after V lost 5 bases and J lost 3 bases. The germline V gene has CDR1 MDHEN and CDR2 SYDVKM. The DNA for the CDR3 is TGTGCCAGCAGTGACCGGGACAGGGGAGGTGACTATGGCTACACCTTC. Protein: CASSDRDRGGDYGYTF.

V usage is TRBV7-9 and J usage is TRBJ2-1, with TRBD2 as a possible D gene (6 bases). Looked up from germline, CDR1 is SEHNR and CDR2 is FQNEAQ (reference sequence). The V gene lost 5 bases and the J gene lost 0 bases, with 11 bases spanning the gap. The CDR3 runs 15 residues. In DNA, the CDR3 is TGTGCCAGCAGCCCGTCCGGGAGCTCCTACAATGAGCAGTTCTTC. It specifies CASSPSGSSYNEQFF.